This TCR beta chain comes out of a study of CD8 T cells in ankylosing spondylitis. Study-wide results and limits: Prior literature has documented some motif variants in synovial fluid and blood from reactive arthritis. Made up of under ten highly homologous variants, a TCR beta motif appeared characteristic of ankylosing spondylitis blood. Clones tied to disease were said to be significantly enriched in matched ankylosing spondylitis synovial fluid. Researchers report that disease-linked clones proved CD8+ and relatively rare in peripheral blood.

With molecular barcodes, quantitative 5'-RACE was used to make the TCR beta libraries. TCRdb itself ran the 5' RACE reads through MiXCR, one entry per CDR3 protein. Among roughly 400,000 distinct CDR3 sequences listed, 20% to 25% were seen once. CDR1 LNHDA and CDR2 SQIVND come from the germline V gene (reference sequence). The CDR3 is made up of 16 amino acids. With 4 bases removed from V and 4 bases from J, the gap between germline ends came to 20 bases. This clonotype was observed a handful of times. Its cognate antigen is unknown. V usage is TRBV19 and J usage is TRBJ2-7; no firm D call. This TCR came from a male donor with ankylosing spondylitis. The source material was blood, either unsorted or a sorted T cell fraction (not recorded which). In nucleotides, the CDR3 is TGTGCCAGTAGTAACGGACCGGTTTCGGTTGTATACGAGCAGTACTTC. It specifies CASSNGPVSVVYEQYF.